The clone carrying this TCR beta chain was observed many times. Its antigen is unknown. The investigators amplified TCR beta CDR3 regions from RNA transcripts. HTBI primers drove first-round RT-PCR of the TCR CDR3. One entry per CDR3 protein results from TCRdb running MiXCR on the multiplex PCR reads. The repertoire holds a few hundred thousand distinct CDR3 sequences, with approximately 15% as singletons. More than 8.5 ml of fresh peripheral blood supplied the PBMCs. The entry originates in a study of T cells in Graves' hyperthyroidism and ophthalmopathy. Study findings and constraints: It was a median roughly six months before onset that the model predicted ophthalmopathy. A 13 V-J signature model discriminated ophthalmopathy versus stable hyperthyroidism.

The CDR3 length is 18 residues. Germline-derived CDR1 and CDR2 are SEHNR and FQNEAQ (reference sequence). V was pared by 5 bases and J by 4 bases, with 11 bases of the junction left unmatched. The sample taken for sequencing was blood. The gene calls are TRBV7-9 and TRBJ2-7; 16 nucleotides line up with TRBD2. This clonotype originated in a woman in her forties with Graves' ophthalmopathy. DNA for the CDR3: TGTGCCAGCAGCCCCGGGACTAGCGGGAGGGCGGGAAGATACGAGCAGTACTTC. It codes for CASSPGTSGRAGRYEQYF. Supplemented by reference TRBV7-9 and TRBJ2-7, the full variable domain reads DTGVSQNPRHKITKRGQNVTFRCDPISEHNRLYWYRQTLGQGPEFLTYFQNEAQLEKSRLLSDRFSAERPKGSFSTLEIQRTEQGDSAMYLCASSPGTSGRAGRYEQYFGPGTRLTVT.